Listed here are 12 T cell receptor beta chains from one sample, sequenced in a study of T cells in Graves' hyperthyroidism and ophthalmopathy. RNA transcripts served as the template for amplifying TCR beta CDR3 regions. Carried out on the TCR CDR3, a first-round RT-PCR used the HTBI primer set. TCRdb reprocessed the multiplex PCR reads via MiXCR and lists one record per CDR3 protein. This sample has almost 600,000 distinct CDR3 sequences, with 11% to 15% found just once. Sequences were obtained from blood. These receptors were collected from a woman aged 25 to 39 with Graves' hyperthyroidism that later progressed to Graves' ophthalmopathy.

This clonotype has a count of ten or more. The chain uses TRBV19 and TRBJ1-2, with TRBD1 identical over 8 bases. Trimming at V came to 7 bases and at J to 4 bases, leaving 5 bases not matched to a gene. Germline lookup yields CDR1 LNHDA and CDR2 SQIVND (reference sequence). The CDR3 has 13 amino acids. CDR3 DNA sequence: TGTGCCAGTATGGGAACAGGGGGCTATGGCTACACCTTC. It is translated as CASMGTGGYGYTF.

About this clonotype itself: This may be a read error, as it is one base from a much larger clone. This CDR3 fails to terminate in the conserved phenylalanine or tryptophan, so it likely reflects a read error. The CDR3: CSARKAYNSPLHL. In DNA, the CDR3 is TGCAGTGCTAGAAAGGCCTATAATTCACCCCTCCACCTT. The chain is built from TRBV20-1 and TRBJ1-6, with D uncertain. Deletions cut 2 bases from V and 2 bases from J, with 4 bases between. Germline V CDR1 and CDR2: DFQATT, SNEGSKA (reference sequence). This CDR3 contains 13 residues.

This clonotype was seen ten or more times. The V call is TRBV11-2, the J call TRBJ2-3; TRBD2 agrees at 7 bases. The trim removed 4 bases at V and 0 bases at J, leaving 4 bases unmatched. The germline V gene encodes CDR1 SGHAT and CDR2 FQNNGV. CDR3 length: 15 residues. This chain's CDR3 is CASSSLAESTDTQYF. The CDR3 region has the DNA TGTGCCAGCAGCTCCCTAGCGGAAAGCACAGATACGCAGTATTTT.

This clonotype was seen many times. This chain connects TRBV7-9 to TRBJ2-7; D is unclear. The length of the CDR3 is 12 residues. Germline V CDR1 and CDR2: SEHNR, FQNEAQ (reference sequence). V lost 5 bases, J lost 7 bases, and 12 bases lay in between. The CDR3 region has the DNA TGTGCCAGCAGCCCGGGTGCAGTTGAGCAGTACTTC. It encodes CASSPGAVEQYF.

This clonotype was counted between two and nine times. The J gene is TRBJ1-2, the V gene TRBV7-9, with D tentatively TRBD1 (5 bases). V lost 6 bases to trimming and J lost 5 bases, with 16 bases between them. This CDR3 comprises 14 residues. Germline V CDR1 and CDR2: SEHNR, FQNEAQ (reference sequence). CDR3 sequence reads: CASSPSGPSYGYTF. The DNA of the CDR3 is TGTGCCAGCAGTCCATCGGGACCGAGTTATGGCTACACCTTC.

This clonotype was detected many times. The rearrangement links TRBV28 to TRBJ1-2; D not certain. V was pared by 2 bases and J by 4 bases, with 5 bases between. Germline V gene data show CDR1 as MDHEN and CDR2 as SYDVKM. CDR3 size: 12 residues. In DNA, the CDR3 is TGTGCCAGCAGTTTAGTCGGCTATGGCTACACCTTC. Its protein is CASSLVGYGYTF.

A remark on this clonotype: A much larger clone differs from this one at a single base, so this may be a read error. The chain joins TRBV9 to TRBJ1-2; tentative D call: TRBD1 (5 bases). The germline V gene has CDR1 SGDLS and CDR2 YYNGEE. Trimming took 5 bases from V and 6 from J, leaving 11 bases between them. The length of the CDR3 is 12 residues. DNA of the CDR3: TGTGCCAGCAGAGACGGGGGAGATGGCTACACCTTC. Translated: CASRDGGDGYTF.

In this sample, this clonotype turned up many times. CDR3 protein: CASSLGGSAMNTGELFF. The CDR3 coding sequence is TGTGCCAGCAGCTTAGGGGGTAGCGCCATGAACACCGGGGAGCTGTTTTTT. The J gene is TRBJ2-2, the V gene TRBV11-3, with D maybe TRBD2 (5 bases). Germline CDR1 and CDR2: SGHNT and YENEEA. The CDR3 loop spans 17 amino acids. The V gene lost 1 base and the J gene lost 1 base, with 13 bases spanning the gap.

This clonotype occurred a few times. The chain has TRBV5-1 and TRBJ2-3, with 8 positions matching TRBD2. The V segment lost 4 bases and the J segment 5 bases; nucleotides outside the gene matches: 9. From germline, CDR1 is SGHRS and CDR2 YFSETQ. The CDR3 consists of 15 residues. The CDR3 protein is CASSLSGSQGDTQYF. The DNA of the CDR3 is TGCGCCAGCAGCCTAAGCGGGAGCCAGGGAGATACGCAGTATTTT. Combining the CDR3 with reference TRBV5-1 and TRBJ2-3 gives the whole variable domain KAGVTQTPRYLIKTRGQQVTLSCSPISGHRSVSWYQQTPGQGLQFLFEYFSETQRNKGNFPGRFSGRQFSNSRSEMNVSTLELGDSALYLCASSLSGSQGDTQYFGPGTRLTVL.

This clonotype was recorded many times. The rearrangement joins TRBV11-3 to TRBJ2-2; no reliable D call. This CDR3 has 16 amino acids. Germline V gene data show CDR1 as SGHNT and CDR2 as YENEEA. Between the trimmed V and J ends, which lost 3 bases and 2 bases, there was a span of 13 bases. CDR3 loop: CASSFYPVYNTGELFF. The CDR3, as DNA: TGTGCCAGCAGCTTCTACCCGGTTTATAACACCGGGGAGCTGTTTTTT.

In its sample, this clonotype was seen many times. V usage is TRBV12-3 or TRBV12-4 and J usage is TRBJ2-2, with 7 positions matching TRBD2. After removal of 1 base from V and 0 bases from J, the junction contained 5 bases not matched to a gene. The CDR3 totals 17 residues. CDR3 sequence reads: CASSLGHLAANTGELFF. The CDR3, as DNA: TGTGCCAGCAGTTTAGGTCATCTAGCGGCGAACACCGGGGAGCTGTTTTTT.

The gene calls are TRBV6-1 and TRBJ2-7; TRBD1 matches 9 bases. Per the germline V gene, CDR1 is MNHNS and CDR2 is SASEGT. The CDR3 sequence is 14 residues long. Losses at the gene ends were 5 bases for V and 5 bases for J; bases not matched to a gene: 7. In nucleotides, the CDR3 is TGTGCCAGCAGTACCAGGACAGGGGTGGACGAGCAGTACTTC. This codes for CASSTRTGVDEQYF.